This T cell receptor beta chain was recorded in a study of identical twins. This clonotype was seen only a few times. This CDR3 spans 15 amino acids. Using its own MiXCR run on the 5' RACE reads, TCRdb lists one record per CDR3 protein. The repertoire holds hundreds of thousands of distinct CDR3 sequences, with over 8.5% as singletons. The same sample was also studied in work on yellow fever vaccine responses in identical twins.

This clonotype originated in a woman younger than 35 in good health. The sequenced sample consisted of PBMCs. The rearrangement links TRBV21-1 to TRBJ2-4. TRBV21-1 is shown as a pseudogene. The chain's CDR3 is CASKVRVVAKNIQYF. In DNA form, the CDR3 reads TGTGCCAGCAAGGTACGGGTGGTAGCCAAAAACATTCAGTACTTC.